This T cell receptor beta chain was observed in a study of T cell repertoires in aging, cancer and after chemotherapy. The overall study: Clear clonal overlap appeared across healthy donor samples taken over several months to years.

The study, taken as a whole, reports: Healthy donors lost TCR diversity with age mainly through richness, cancer patients through richness and evenness. Rebound thymic output was suggested by rising median generation probability during chemotherapy in each cancer cohort.

This clonotype came up a few times. The antigen is unknown. Germline values: CDR1 SGHDT, CDR2 YYEEEE. Trimming took 4 bases from V and 5 from J, leaving 15 bases between them. This CDR3 has 14 amino acids. TRB rearrangements spanning V, D and J were amplified using mixed TRB-A/B primers. TCRdb re-called the multiplex PCR reads with MiXCR, one entry per CDR3 protein. The table lists over 10,000 distinct CDR3 sequences, around 21% of them singletons, with around 5% in the top ten. Amplification of TCR beta used genomic DNA extracted from peripheral blood. Sample: blood. The chain recombines TRBV5-6 with TRBJ1-1; D not certain. The TCR originated in a human donor in good health. CDR3 residues: CASSGPGRGTEAFF. For the CDR3, the DNA is TGTGCCAGCAGCGGCCCGGGCCGAGGAACTGAAGCTTTCTTT. Based on the CDR3 plus reference TRBV5-6 and TRBJ1-1, the full variable domain is DAGVTQSPTHLIKTRGQQVTLRCSPKSGHDTVSWYQQALGQGPQFIFQYYEEEERQRGNFPDRFSGHQFPNYSSELNVNALLLGDSALYLCASSGPGRGTEAFFGQGTRLTVV.